The clone carrying this T cell receptor (beta chain) was seen only once. The data stem from a study of blood T cell repertoires in COVID-19. The CDR3 totals 19 residues. Trimming cost V 0 bases and J 5 bases; bases outside gene matches: 18. Germline V gene lookup returns CDR1 KGHSH and CDR2 LQKENI. Data came from immunoSEQ multiplex PCR; TCRdb stores just in-frame clones and leaves some out. The sample lists under 250,000 clones, 75% to 90% occurring once. This sequence was found in a man aged 40-50 years with acute or convalescent COVID-19. The chain carries TRBV18 and TRBJ1-1; 7 bases are shared with TRBD1. The sample was peripheral blood. The chain's CDR3 is CASSPPFATGSGLGTEAFF. The CDR3 DNA sequence: TGTGCCAGCTCACCACCTTTCGCGACAGGGTCAGGTCTGGGAACTGAAGCTTTCTTT. The full variable domain, with the rest looked up from reference TRBV18 and TRBJ1-1, is NAGVMQNPRHLVRRRGQEARLRCSPMKGHSHVYWYRQLPEEGLKFMVYLQKENIIDESGMPKERFSAEFPKEGPSILRIQQVVRGDSAAYFCASSPPFATGSGLGTEAFFGQGTRLTVV.